The 10 T cell receptor beta chains presented below share a single source sample, sequenced in a study of cytotoxic CD8 clonotypes in ibrutinib-treated CLL. Data came from immunoSEQ multiplex PCR; TCRdb stores just in-frame clones and leaves some out. The sample holds roughly 190,000 clones, approximately 68% seen once. Sequenced here: PBMCs, sampled after 24 months of ibrutinib treatment. The receptors shown here come from a human donor with chronic lymphocytic leukemia.

This chain connects TRBV4-1 to TRBJ2-7; D is possibly TRBD1 (6 bases). This CDR3 contains 15 residues. The V end lost 1 base, the J end lost 2 bases, and 12 bases lay between the germline ends. Germline assignment: CDR1 MGHRA and CDR2 YSYEKL. As DNA, the CDR3 is TGCGCCAGCAGCCAAGTCGCAGGGGCAACCTACGAGCAGTACTTC. It specifies CASSQVAGATYEQYF.

As DNA, the CDR3 is TGTGCCAGTAGGGGCACGAGGAGGTTCCAAGGAATGAACACTGAAGCTTTCTTT. As protein: CASRGTRRFQGMNTEAFF. The chain recombines TRBV19 with TRBJ1-1; no firm D call. This CDR3 contains 18 residues. Per the germline V gene, CDR1 is LNHDA and CDR2 is SQIVND (reference sequence). With 6 bases removed from V and 0 bases from J, the gap between germline ends came to 23 bases.

This clone was detected once. The rearrangement joins TRBV4-3 to TRBJ1-2; a possible D gene is TRBD1 (6 bases). The CDR3 covers 14 residues. CDR1 is LGHNA and CDR2 is YSLEER in the germline V gene. V lost 6 bases, J lost 4 bases, and 15 bases lay in between. As DNA, the CDR3 is TGCGCCAGCAGAACTTTGGGGGACACCTATGGCTACACCTTC. Protein sequence: CASRTLGDTYGYTF.

The chain combines TRBV15 with TRBJ2-2, with D perhaps matching TRBD2 (6 bases). The CDR3 sequence is 16 residues long. Germline V gene data show CDR1 as LNHNV and CDR2 as YYDKDF (reference sequence). V lost 1 base to trimming and J lost 3 bases, with 12 bases between them. CDR3 sequence: CATSRVASGYTGELFF. As DNA, the CDR3 is TGTGCCACCAGCAGAGTAGCCAGCGGGTACACCGGGGAGCTGTTTTTT.

V is TRBV4-3 and J is TRBJ2-7, with TRBD2 matching over 13 bases. Per germline, CDR1 LGHNA and CDR2 YSLEER. V shed 5 bases and J 2 bases; nucleotides not matched to a gene: 3. This CDR3 has 15 residues. CDR3 DNA: TGCGCCAGCAGCGAAGGGACTAGCGGGACCTACGAGCAGTACTTC. Its translation is CASSEGTSGTYEQYF.

The rearrangement uses TRBV6-5 and TRBJ1-2; possibly TRBD1 for D (5 bases). CDR1 and CDR2 from the germline V gene are MNHEY and SVGAGI. Trimming stripped 4 bases from V and 1 base from J, with 13 bases between. The CDR3 runs 15 residues. CDR3 protein: CASSFRGPDNYGYTF. The CDR3 coding sequence is TGTGCCAGCAGTTTTCGGGGCCCCGATAACTATGGCTACACCTTC.

The chain combines TRBV18 with TRBJ1-4; 8 positions agree with TRBD1. The germline CDR1 and CDR2 sequences are KGHSH and LQKENI. This CDR3 has 18 residues. The J segment lost 0 bases and the V segment lost 4 bases, leaving 10 bases of the junction unmatched. The CDR3 DNA follows: TGTGCCAGCTCACGGACCGGGACAGGAGAATCAACTAATGAAAAACTGTTTTTT. Translation gives CASSRTGTGESTNEKLFF.

This clone is a singleton in its sample. V usage is TRBV28 and J usage is TRBJ2-5, with 12 bases that match TRBD2. Germline CDR1 and CDR2: MDHEN and SYDVKM. V dropped 6 bases and J dropped 1; count of bases not matched to a gene: 6. CDR3 length equals 16 residues. DNA for the CDR3: TGTGCCAGCAGGAAACGGGGACTAGCGGGCCAAGAGACCCAGTACTTC. Translated: CASRKRGLAGQETQYF.

In regard to this clone: Relative to the germline gene, one junction end is altered; a read error may explain this. The chain combines TRBV29-1 with TRBJ2-3, with D perhaps TRBD1 or TRBD2 (6 bases each). The CDR3 runs to 12 residues. Per the germline V gene, CDR1 is SQVTM and CDR2 is ANQGSEA. The CDR3 nucleotides are TGCAGCGTTCTCGGGGGCACCGATACGCAGTATTTT. It specifies CSVLGGTDTQYF.

The V and J genes are TRBV19 and TRBJ2-5; D is undetermined. In germline, CDR1 is LNHDA, CDR2 SQIVND (reference sequence). The CDR3 is 14 residues long. V gave up 3 bases and J gave up 2 bases, with 10 bases separating them. CDR3: CASSIRPLQETQYF. CDR3 bases: TGTGCCAGTAGTATTCGGCCTCTGCAAGAGACCCAGTACTTC.